A single T cell receptor (beta chain) is shown here with its context. The CDR3 runs to 13 residues. V shed 6 bases and J 3 bases; nucleotides not matched to a gene: 4. The data are from a study of blood T cell repertoires in COVID-19. In the study's own analysis: Reference gene primer amplification gave estimated nucleated cell counts. Here immunoSEQ multiplex PCR was the method, and the copy in TCRdb shows in-frame clones only, minus some. V and J calls and clone size are as listed in that table; D and trimming were resolved from the DNA. The table lists approximately 270,000 clones, around 85% of them singletons.

The receptor's source is an elderly man with acute or convalescent COVID-19. The chain has TRBV12-3 or TRBV12-4 and TRBJ1-1; 7 positions match TRBD1. Input material: peripheral blood. Here the CDR3 DNA reads TGTGCCAGCAGCCGACAGGGATACACTGAAGCTTTCTTT. It translates to CASSRQGYTEAFF.